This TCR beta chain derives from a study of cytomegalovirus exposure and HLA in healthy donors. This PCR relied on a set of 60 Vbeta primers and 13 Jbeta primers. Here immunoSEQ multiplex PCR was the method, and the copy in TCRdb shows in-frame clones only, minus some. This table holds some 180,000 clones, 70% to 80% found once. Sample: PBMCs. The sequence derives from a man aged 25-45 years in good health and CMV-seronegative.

CDR3 sequence: CASSAPTSGRARTDTQYF. The CDR3 coding sequence is TGTGCCAGCAGCGCACCTACCAGCGGGAGGGCCCGCACAGATACGCAGTATTTT. The rearrangement links TRBV9 to TRBJ2-3; TRBD2 matches 10 bases. Germline CDR1 SGDLS, CDR2 YYNGEE. The V segment lost 3 bases and the J segment 1 base; nucleotides outside the gene matches: 11. CDR3 length equals 18 residues.